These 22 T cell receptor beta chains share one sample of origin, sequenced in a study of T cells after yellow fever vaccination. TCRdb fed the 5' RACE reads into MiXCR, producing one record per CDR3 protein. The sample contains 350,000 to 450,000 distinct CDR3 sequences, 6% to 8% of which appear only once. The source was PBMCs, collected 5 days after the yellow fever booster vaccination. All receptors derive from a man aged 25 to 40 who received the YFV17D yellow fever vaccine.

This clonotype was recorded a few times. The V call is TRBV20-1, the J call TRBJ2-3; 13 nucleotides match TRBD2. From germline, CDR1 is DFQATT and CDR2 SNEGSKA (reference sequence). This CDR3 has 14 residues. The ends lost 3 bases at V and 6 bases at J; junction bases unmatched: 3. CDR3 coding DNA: TGCAGTGCTAGGGGACTAGCGGGGCGGGATACGCAGTATTTT. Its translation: CSARGLAGRDTQYF.

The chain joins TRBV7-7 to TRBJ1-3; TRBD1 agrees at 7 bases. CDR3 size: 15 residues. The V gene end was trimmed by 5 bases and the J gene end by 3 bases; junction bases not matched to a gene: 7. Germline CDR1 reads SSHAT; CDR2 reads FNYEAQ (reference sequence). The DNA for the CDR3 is TGTGCCAGCAGCCTCACAGGGGACATTGGAAACACCATATATTTT. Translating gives CASSLTGDIGNTIYF.

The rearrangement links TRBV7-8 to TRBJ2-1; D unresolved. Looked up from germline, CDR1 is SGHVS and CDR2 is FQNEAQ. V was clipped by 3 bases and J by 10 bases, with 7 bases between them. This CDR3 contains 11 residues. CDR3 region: CASSFNGEQFF. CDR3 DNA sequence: TGTGCCAGCAGCTTTAATGGCGAGCAGTTCTTC.

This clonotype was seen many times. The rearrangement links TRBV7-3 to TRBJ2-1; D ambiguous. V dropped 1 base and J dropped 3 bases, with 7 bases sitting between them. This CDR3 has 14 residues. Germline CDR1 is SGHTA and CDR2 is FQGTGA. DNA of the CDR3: TGTGCCAGCAGCTTAAGCATAGTCTACAATGAGCAGTTCTTC. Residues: CASSLSIVYNEQFF.

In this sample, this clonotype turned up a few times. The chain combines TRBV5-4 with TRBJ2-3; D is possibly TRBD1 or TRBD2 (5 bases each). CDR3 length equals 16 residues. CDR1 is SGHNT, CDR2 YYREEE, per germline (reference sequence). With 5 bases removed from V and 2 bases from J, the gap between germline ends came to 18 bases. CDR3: CASRPGTTNPTDTQYF. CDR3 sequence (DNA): TGTGCCAGCAGACCCGGGACCACAAACCCCACAGATACGCAGTATTTT.

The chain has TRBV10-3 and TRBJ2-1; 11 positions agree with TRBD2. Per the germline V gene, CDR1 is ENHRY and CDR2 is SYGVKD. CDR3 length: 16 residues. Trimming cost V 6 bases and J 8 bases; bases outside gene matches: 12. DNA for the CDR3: TGTGCCATCAGGAACCCCGGGACTAGCGGAACCCATGAGCAGTTCTTC. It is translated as CAIRNPGTSGTHEQFF.

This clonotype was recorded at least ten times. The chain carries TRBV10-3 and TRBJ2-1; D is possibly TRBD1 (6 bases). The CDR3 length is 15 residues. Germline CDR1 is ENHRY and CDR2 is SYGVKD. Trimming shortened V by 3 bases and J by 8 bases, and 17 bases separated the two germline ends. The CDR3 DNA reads TGTGCCATCAGTGACGGGGAGAGGGGGTACGATGAGCAGTTCTTC. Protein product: CAISDGERGYDEQFF.

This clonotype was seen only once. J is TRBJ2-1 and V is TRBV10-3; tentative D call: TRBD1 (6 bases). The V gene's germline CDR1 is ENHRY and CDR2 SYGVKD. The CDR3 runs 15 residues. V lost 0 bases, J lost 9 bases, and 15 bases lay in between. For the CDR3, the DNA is TGTGCCATCAGTGAGTCGACTCTACTGGACAGTGAGCAGTTCTTC. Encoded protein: CAISESTLLDSEQFF.

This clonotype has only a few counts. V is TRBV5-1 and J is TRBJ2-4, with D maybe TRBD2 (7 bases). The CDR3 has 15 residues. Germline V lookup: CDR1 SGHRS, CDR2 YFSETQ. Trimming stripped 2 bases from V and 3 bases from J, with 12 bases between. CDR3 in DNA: TGCGCCAGCAGCTTACAGGGCGGGGGCAAAAACATTCAGTACTTC. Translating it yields CASSLQGGGKNIQYF.

Here the CDR3 DNA reads TGTGCCAGCAGCGACCCGGGACAGGGAACCGGGGAGCTGTTTTTT. This gives the protein CASSDPGQGTGELFF. The V gene is TRBV6-2 or TRBV6-3, the J gene TRBJ2-2; 9 bases map to TRBD1. J was trimmed by 5 bases and V by 6 bases; bases with no gene match: 7. The germline V gene has CDR1 MNHEY and CDR2 SVGEGT. The CDR3 contains 15 residues.

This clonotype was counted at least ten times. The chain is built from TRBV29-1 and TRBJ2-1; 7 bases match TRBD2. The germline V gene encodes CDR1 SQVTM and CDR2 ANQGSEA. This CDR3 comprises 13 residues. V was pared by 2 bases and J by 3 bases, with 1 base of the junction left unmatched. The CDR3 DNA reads TGCAGCGTTGAACTAGCGGTCTACAATGAGCAGTTCTTC. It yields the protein CSVELAVYNEQFF.

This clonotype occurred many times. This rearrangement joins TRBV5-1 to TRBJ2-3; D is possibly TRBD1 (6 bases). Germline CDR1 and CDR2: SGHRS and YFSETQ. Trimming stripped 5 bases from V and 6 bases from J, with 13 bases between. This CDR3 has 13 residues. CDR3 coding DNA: TGCGCCAGCAGAATGGCAGGGGCGGATACGCAGTATTTT. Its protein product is CASRMAGADTQYF.

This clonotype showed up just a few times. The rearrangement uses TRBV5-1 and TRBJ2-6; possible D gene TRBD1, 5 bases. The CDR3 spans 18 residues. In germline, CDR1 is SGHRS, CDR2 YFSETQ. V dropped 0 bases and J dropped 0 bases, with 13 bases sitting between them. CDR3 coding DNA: TGCGCCAGCAGCTTGGAAGGGGTGGGGCTCTCTGGGGCCAACGTCCTGACTTTC. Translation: CASSLEGVGLSGANVLTF.

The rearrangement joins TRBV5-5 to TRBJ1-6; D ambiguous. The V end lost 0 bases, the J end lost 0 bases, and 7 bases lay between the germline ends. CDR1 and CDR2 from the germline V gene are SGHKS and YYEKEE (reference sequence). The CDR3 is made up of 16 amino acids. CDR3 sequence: CASSLESDSYNSPLHF. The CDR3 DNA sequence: TGTGCCAGCAGCTTGGAGTCGGACTCCTATAATTCACCCCTCCACTTT.

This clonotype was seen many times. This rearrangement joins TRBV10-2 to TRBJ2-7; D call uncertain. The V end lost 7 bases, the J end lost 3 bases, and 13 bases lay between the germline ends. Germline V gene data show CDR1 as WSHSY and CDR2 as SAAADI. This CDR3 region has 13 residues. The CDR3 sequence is CASTSGTNYEQYF. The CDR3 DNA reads TGCGCCAGCACGTCTGGTACCAACTACGAGCAGTACTTC.

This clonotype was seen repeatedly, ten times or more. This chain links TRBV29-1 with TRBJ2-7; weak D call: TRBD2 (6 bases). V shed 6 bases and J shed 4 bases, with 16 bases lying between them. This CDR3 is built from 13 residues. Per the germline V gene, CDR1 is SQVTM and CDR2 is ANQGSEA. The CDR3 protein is CSVLGTPRYEQYF. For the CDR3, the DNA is TGCAGCGTCCTTGGGACTCCCCGGTACGAGCAGTACTTC.

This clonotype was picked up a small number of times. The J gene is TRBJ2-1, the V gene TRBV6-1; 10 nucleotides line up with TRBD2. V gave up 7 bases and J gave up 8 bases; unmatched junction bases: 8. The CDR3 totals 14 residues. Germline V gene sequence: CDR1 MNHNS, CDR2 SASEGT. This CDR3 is CASIPAGGPDEQFF. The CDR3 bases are TGTGCCAGCATACCAGCGGGAGGGCCGGATGAGCAGTTCTTC.

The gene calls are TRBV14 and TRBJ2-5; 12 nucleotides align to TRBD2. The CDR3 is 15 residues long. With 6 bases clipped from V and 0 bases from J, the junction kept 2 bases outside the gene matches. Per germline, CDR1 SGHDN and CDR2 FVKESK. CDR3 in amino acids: CASRRTSGDQETQYF. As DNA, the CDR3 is TGTGCCAGCAGAAGGACTAGCGGGGACCAAGAGACCCAGTACTTC.

The CDR3 DNA is TGTGCCAGCACCCCTCGGCGCGGGGCCTACAATGAGCAGTTCTTC. It yields the protein CASTPRRGAYNEQFF. J is TRBJ2-1 and V is TRBV7-2, with D perhaps matching TRBD2 (6 bases). Trimming pared 7 bases from V and 2 bases from J, leaving 15 bases between. The CDR3 consists of 15 residues. Germline CDR1 and CDR2: SGHTA and FQGNSA.

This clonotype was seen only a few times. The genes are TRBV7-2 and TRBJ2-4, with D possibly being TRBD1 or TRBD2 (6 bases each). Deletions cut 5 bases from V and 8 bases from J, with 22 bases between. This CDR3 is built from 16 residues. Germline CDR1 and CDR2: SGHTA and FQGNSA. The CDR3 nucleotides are TGTGCCAGCAGCCCCTGGGGGGCAGGTAATGCTTACATTCAGTACTTC. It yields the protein CASSPWGAGNAYIQYF.

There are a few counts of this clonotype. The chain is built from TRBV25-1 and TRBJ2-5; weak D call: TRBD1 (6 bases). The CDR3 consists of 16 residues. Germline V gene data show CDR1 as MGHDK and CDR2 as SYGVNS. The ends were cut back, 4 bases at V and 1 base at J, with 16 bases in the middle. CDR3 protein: CASSAAGAPFQETQYF. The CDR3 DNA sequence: TGTGCCAGCAGTGCCGCAGGGGCTCCCTTCCAAGAGACCCAGTACTTC.

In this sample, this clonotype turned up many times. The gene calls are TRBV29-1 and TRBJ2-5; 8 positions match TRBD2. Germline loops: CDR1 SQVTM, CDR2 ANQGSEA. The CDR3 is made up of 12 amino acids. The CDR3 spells CTTKRESETQYF. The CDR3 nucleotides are TGCACGACGAAGCGGGAGTCAGAGACCCAGTACTTC.